The T cell receptor beta chain described here comes from a study of blood T cell repertoires in COVID-19. This clone showed up just a few times. Assay used: immunoSEQ multiplex PCR; TCRdb lists only in-frame clones, some missing. The sample holds about 340,000 clones; around four fifths are singletons and the top ten take 2.5% to 3%. Germline assignment: CDR1 SGHRS and CDR2 YFSETQ. V was pared by 4 bases and J by 3 bases, with 12 bases of the junction left unmatched. This CDR3 has 17 amino acids. Sequences were obtained from peripheral blood. The receptor's source is a man aged 25 to 40 with active or convalescent COVID-19. The chain recombines TRBV5-1 with TRBJ2-7, with 11 positions matching TRBD2. The CDR3, as DNA: TGCGCCAGCAGCCTCGGACTAGCGGGCTTCCCCCACTACGAGCAGTACTTC. This translates into CASSLGLAGFPHYEQYF. The full variable domain, with the rest looked up from reference TRBV5-1 and TRBJ2-7, is KAGVTQTPRYLIKTRGQQVTLSCSPISGHRSVSWYQQTPGQGLQFLFEYFSETQRNKGNFPGRFSGRQFSNSRSEMNVSTLELGDSALYLCASSLGLAGFPHYEQYFGPGTRLTVT.